The rows below give T cell receptor beta chains drawn from one sample of a study of T cell repertoires in cytomegalovirus infection. TCRdb re-derived calls from the reads in MiXCR, one entry per CDR3 protein. The sample includes roughly 860,000 distinct CDR3 sequences, around a third of them seen just once. These receptors' antigens are unknown. The input for sequencing was cultured CD8+ T cells from PBMCs, taken from culture after CMV antigen stimulation. These receptor sequences come from a human donor in good health (CMV status not recorded). Some clones in this sample may be carry-over from other donors' samples. Both conserved end residues are part of each CDR3. The D gene is left open where the match is weak. Only part of the rows carry a size: once, few, many, or a class if the clone is expanded.

V gene	D gene	J gene	clone size	CDR3 protein	CDR3 DNA
TRBV10-3	-	TRBJ2-3	few	CAIRAPIGGTDTQYF	TGTGCCATCAGAGCTCCGATAGGAGGCACAGATACGCAGTATTTT
TRBV10-3	TRBD1	TRBJ2-5	-	CAISDPTGVGSETQYF	TGTGCCATCAGTGACCCGACAGGGGTAGGGTCAGAGACCCAGTACTTC
TRBV2	-	TRBJ1-6	-	CASRAEDYSPLHF	TGTGCCAGCAGGGCGGAGGATTATTCACCCCTCCACTTT
TRBV6-6	-	TRBJ1-1	few	CASERVLDTEAFF	TGTGCCAGCGAGAGGGTTTTGGACACTGAAGCTTTCTTT
TRBV5-1	TRBD1	TRBJ1-2	-	CASSKDRAAYGYTF	TGCGCCAGCAGCAAGGACAGGGCGGCTTATGGCTACACCTTC
TRBV7-6	TRBD1	TRBJ2-7	few	CASSLEGQASYEQYF	TGTGCCAGCAGCTTAGAGGGACAGGCCTCCTACGAGCAGTACTTC
TRBV14	TRBD1	TRBJ2-5	few	CASSPDRGEETQYF	TGTGCCAGCAGCCCTGACAGGGGAGAAGAGACCCAGTACTTC
TRBV7-6	-	TRBJ2-1	few	CASSSSPHREWNEQFF	TGTGCCAGCAGCTCCTCCCCCCACAGGGAGTGGAATGAGCAGTTCTTC
TRBV19	-	TRBJ1-1	-	CASSPAGRETEAFF	TGTGCCAGTAGTCCCGCAGGGCGTGAGACTGAAGCTTTCTTT
TRBV12-3/TRBV12-4	-	TRBJ1-5	-	CASTLSVLGNQPQHF	TGTGCCAGCACCCTGTCGGTGCTTGGCAATCAGCCCCAGCATTTT
TRBV5-1	TRBD1	TRBJ1-1	-	CASSSLPGQGAVEAFF	TGCGCCAGCAGCTCCCTACCGGGACAGGGGGCGGTTGAAGCTTTCTTT
TRBV4-1	-	TRBJ1-1	-	CASSHSQGSNTEAFF	TGCGCCAGCAGCCATAGCCAGGGCTCCAACACTGAAGCTTTCTTT
TRBV7-3	TRBD2	TRBJ2-6	few	CASSKTGRGSGANVLTF	TGTGCCAGCAGCAAGACCGGGAGGGGCTCTGGGGCCAACGTCCTGACTTTC
TRBV12-3/TRBV12-4	-	TRBJ2-5	-	CASSLAPRTSDKETQYF	TGTGCCAGCAGTTTAGCGCCAAGGACGTCTGATAAAGAGACCCAGTACTTC
TRBV6-7	-	TRBJ1-1	many	CASRDPGLRDTEAFF	TGTGCCAGCAGAGACCCAGGGTTAAGGGACACTGAAGCTTTCTTT
TRBV7-6	TRBD1	TRBJ2-7	-	CASSLLTLGTVSGEQYF	TGTGCCAGCAGCTTATTGACCCTTGGGACAGTCTCGGGCGAGCAGTACTTC
TRBV3-1	-	TRBJ2-3	once	CASSYSSESSTDTQYF	TGTGCCAGCAGCTACTCGTCGGAATCTAGCACAGATACGCAGTATTTT
TRBV19	-	TRBJ1-2	-	CASSNMTYFYGYTF	TGTGCCAGTAGTAACATGACCTATTTTTATGGCTACACCTTC
TRBV15	TRBD1	TRBJ1-5	-	CATSTRQGNQPQHF	TGTGCCACCAGCACCCGACAGGGGAATCAGCCCCAGCATTTT
TRBV19	-	TRBJ1-3	-	CASADGGSGNTIYF	TGTGCCAGTGCTGACGGTGGGTCTGGAAACACCATATATTTT
TRBV6-2/TRBV6-3	-	TRBJ2-1	-	CASSYVASVDWGEQFF	TGTGCCAGCAGTTACGTGGCTAGCGTAGACTGGGGTGAGCAGTTCTTC
TRBV11-3	TRBD2	TRBJ2-1	-	CTSSAGLAGYNEQFF	TGTACCAGCAGCGCCGGACTAGCGGGTTACAATGAGCAGTTCTTC
TRBV7-9	-	TRBJ1-2	few	CASTPKTGGLDYGYTF	TGTGCCAGCACTCCGAAGACCGGGGGGCTGGACTATGGCTACACCTTC
TRBV15	-	TRBJ2-2	few	CATSRDLSRSGELFF	TGTGCCACCAGCAGAGATCTTTCTAGGAGCGGGGAGCTGTTTTTT
TRBV2	-	TRBJ2-2	few	CATYPGTKNTGELFF	TGTGCCACTTATCCCGGGACAAAAAACACCGGGGAGCTGTTTTTT
TRBV24-1	-	TRBJ2-3	-	CATTKGGDPDTQYF	TGTGCCACCACGAAGGGGGGTGATCCAGATACGCAGTATTTT
TRBV20-1	-	TRBJ2-3	-	CSANEGGPPTDTQYF	TGCAGTGCTAACGAGGGGGGCCCTCCCACAGATACGCAGTATTTT
TRBV7-8	-	TRBJ2-1	-	CASSQDTYNEQFF	TGTGCCAGCAGTCAGGACACGTACAATGAGCAGTTCTTC
TRBV7-9	TRBD2	TRBJ2-1	few	CASSPYVSGGPHEQFF	TGTGCCAGCAGCCCTTACGTCTCGGGGGGGCCACACGAGCAGTTCTTC
TRBV19	TRBD1	TRBJ1-1	few	CASRAGGFGAFF	TGTGCCAGTAGGGCAGGGGGCTTTGGAGCTTTCTTT
TRBV7-6	TRBD1	TRBJ1-2	-	CASSGGDSAYGYTF	TGTGCCAGCAGCGGAGGGGACAGCGCCTATGGCTACACCTTC
TRBV2	-	TRBJ2-1	few	CASSDMHYNEQFF	TGTGCCAGCAGTGACATGCACTACAATGAGCAGTTCTTC
TRBV6-2/TRBV6-3	TRBD2	TRBJ2-1	few	CASTLAGGNEQFF	TGTGCCAGCACGCTAGCGGGGGGGAATGAGCAGTTCTTC
TRBV4-1	-	TRBJ2-3	few	CASSQEWVNTDTQYF	TGCGCCAGCAGCCAAGAATGGGTTAACACAGATACGCAGTATTTT
TRBV19	-	TRBJ2-3	-	CASSIYLAGTDTQYF	TGTGCCAGTAGTATTTATCTGGCGGGGACAGATACGCAGTATTTT
TRBV20-1	TRBD1	TRBJ1-2	-	CSARDPGQGADYGYTF	TGCAGTGCTAGAGATCCGGGACAGGGGGCGGACTATGGCTACACCTTC
TRBV10-3	TRBD1	TRBJ1-2	-	CAITPGTGKGLYGYTF	TGTGCCATCACCCCCGGGACAGGGAAGGGGCTCTATGGCTACACCTTC
TRBV29-1	TRBD1	TRBJ1-2	-	CSVEDRNRGTYGYTF	TGCAGCGTTGAAGATCGGAACAGGGGGACCTATGGCTACACCTTC
TRBV6-2/TRBV6-3	TRBD2	TRBJ2-3	many	CASSYRGGAGADTQYF	TGTGCCAGCAGTTACCGCGGGGGGGCCGGGGCAGATACGCAGTATTTT
TRBV6-4	-	TRBJ2-1	once	CASSETQGGYNEQFF	TGTGCCAGCAGTGAGACGCAGGGGGGATACAATGAGCAGTTCTTC
TRBV27	TRBD1	TRBJ1-2	-	CASSWTGGNYGYTF	TGTGCCAGCAGTTGGACAGGGGGAAACTATGGCTACACCTTC
TRBV4-3	-	TRBJ2-2	few	CASSQESKAGTQRRTGELFF	TGCGCCAGCAGCCAAGAGTCCAAAGCCGGGACACAAAGGCGCACCGGGGAGCTGTTTTTT